This is a list of T cell receptor beta chains from one sample in a study of blood T cell repertoires in COVID-19. Method: immunoSEQ multiplex PCR; TCRdb's copy keeps in-frame clones and lacks some. The sample carries around 150,000 clones, 70% to 80% recorded once. Sequencing was performed on peripheral blood. These receptors came from a man aged 50 or older with acute or convalescent COVID-19. CDR3s include the opening cysteine and the closing phenylalanine or tryptophan. The size of a clone is reported for some rows only, either as once, few or many, or as a class for expanded clones.

CDR3 protein	clone size	J gene	V gene
CASSLAGGGYTF	NA	TRBJ1-2	TRBV28
CSSGEGIGTEAFF	NA	TRBJ1-1	TRBV29-1
CASSLAGGGTDTQYF	NA	TRBJ2-3	TRBV5-1
CASSRLAGGLSYEQYF	NA	TRBJ2-7	TRBV5-1
CASSPIGTQAGYEQYF	few	TRBJ2-7	TRBV7-9
CASSLGRVWDSPLHF	NA	TRBJ1-6	TRBV27
CASSQRPLGDTEAFF	NA	TRBJ1-1	TRBV3-1/TRBV3-2
CASSLDRVNTGELFF	NA	TRBJ2-2	TRBV5-1
CASSFPGGKNTGELFF	NA	TRBJ2-2	TRBV5-5
CASGPAGGHNEQFF	NA	TRBJ2-1	TRBV2
CASSRAGGLTGETQYF	NA	TRBJ2-5	TRBV6-6
CASSRLAAYEQYF	few	TRBJ2-7	TRBV3-1/TRBV3-2
CSVFWAGGPTDTQYF	NA	TRBJ2-3	TRBV29-1
CASSPILAGEPSDTQYF	NA	TRBJ2-3	TRBV28
CASKEMAAGNTIYF	NA	TRBJ1-3	TRBV5-1
CASSFGDLLPRGYGYTF	NA	TRBJ1-2	TRBV5-6